A single sample gave rise to the 5 T cell receptor beta chains below, sequenced in a study of T cells in severe cutaneous drug reactions. Bulk and single-cell libraries used iRepertoire multiplex PCR with TCR subtype-specific primers. After re-calling the multiplex PCR reads, TCRdb lists one entry per CDR3 protein, DNA absent. The sample table sets out about 5,000 distinct CDR3 sequences. The patients sequenced had a carbamazepine-induced Stevens-Johnson syndrome or toxic epidermal necrolysis reaction. The specimen was PBMCs. These receptors came from a human donor with a severe cutaneous adverse drug reaction.

CDR3 sequence: CASSFRASDTEAFF. The chain is built from TRBV12-3 or TRBV12-4 and TRBJ1-1; TCRdb's D call of TRBD1 is untestable without DNA. This CDR3 is 14 amino acids long.

This clonotype counts as medium-sized by frequency. The chain couples TRBV27 to TRBJ2-1; the D call from TCRdb, TRBD2, cannot be confirmed without DNA. The CDR3 has 15 residues. Germline V lookup: CDR1 MNHEY, CDR2 SMNVEV (reference sequence). This CDR3 reads CASRPGLAGVNEQFF.

This chain connects TRBV11-2 to TRBJ2-7; checking the TCRdb D call of TRBD2 is not possible without DNA. The V gene's germline CDR1 is SGHAT and CDR2 FQNNGV. The CDR3 consists of 18 residues. The CDR3 is CASSLARGLAESSYEQYF. Complete variable domain (other parts from reference TRBV11-2 and TRBJ2-7): EAGVAQSPRYKIIEKRQSVAFWCNPISGHATLYWYQQILGQGPKLLIQFQNNGVVDDSQLPKDRFSAERLKGVDSTLKIQPAKLEDSAVYLCASSLARGLAESSYEQYFGPGTRLTVT.

CDR3 sequence reads: CASSPPRGSPYNEQFF. V gene TRBV12-3 or TRBV12-4 combines with J gene TRBJ2-1; without DNA, the TCRdb call of TRBD1 cannot be checked. The CDR3 covers 16 residues.

The rearrangement links TRBV4-1 to TRBJ1-4. Germline V gives CDR1 MGHRA, CDR2 YSYEKL. This CDR3 comprises 18 residues. The CDR3 sequence: CASSQVGGGRDLNEKLFF.